One and the same sample provided the 27 T cell receptor beta chains below, sequenced in a study of CD8+CD57+ T cells in acquired aplastic anemia. Profiling of TCR beta VDJ combinations and CDR3 sequences used genomic DNA as template. TCRdb itself ran the reads through MiXCR, one entry per CDR3 protein. The sample has a few hundred thousand distinct CDR3 sequences, about two thirds seen once. The sample was sorted CD4+, CD8+, or CD8+CD57+ T cells (not recorded which) from PBMCs. These receptors were collected from a human donor in good health, serving as a control.

On this clonotype itself: A read error is possible here, since a much larger clone lies one base away. The chain recombines TRBV12-3 or TRBV12-4 with TRBJ2-3, with 12 positions matching TRBD2. This CDR3 comprises 15 residues. The DNA for the CDR3 is TGTGCCCGCAGTTTGCTAGCGGGGGGGGGAGATACGCAGTATTTT. This gives the protein CARSLLAGGGDTQYF.

This clonotype was detected ten times or more. V is TRBV6-1 and J is TRBJ1-4; the match to TRBD1 covers 7 bases. CDR1 and CDR2 from the germline V gene are MNHNS and SASEGT. V gave up 4 bases and J gave up 2 bases; unmatched junction bases: 7. This CDR3 comprises 16 residues. Here the CDR3 DNA reads TGTGCCAGCAGTGGACAGGGTCCTGGCACTAATGAAAAACTGTTTTTT. Its protein is CASSGQGPGTNEKLFF.

This chain uses TRBV9 with TRBJ2-6, with 7 bases aligning to TRBD2. This CDR3 comprises 14 residues. Trimming at V came to 7 bases and at J to 12 bases, leaving 13 bases not matched to a gene. Germline V CDR1 and CDR2: SGDLS, YYNGEE. The CDR3, as DNA: TGTGCCAGCGCCGGGGGGTCTGGGGCTGGCGTCCTGACTTTC. Translation: CASAGGSGAGVLTF.

In this sample, this clonotype turned up once. The genes are TRBV30 and TRBJ1-2, with 10 bases identical to TRBD1. The CDR3 is 16 residues long. CDR1 and CDR2 (germline): GTSNPN, SVGIG (reference sequence). The V and J ends lost 4 bases and 1 base, in that order; junction bases with no gene match: 9. The CDR3 DNA sequence: TGTGCCTGGAACTTGGGACAGGGGATCAGTAACTATGGCTACACCTTC. Translated, it gives CAWNLGQGISNYGYTF.

Many counts were recorded for this clonotype. V and J are TRBV6-2 or TRBV6-3 and TRBJ2-5; no definite D call. The germline V gene has CDR1 MNHEY and CDR2 SVGEGT. V was clipped by 6 bases and J by 2 bases, with 16 bases between them. The CDR3 is 15 residues long. The CDR3 loop is CASSSGQVGQETQYF. The CDR3 region has the DNA TGTGCCAGCAGCTCCGGGCAGGTCGGTCAAGAGACCCAGTACTTC.

A few counts support this clonotype. The chain is built from TRBV9 and TRBJ2-7; 13 nucleotides match TRBD2. V was pared by 0 bases and J by 11 bases, with 8 bases of the junction left unmatched. The CDR3 covers 15 residues. Germline CDR1 is SGDLS and CDR2 is YYNGEE. CDR3 DNA: TGTGCCAGCAGCGTAGTGGGGACTAGCGGGGCTGATAAGTACTTC. This translates into CASSVVGTSGADKYF.

V is TRBV25-1 and J is TRBJ2-6, with a weak D call TRBD1 (6 bases). The CDR3 sequence is 18 residues long. Trimming took off 1 base at V and 0 bases at J, with 13 bases between the two ends. Germline lookup yields CDR1 MGHDK and CDR2 SYGVNS. In nucleotides, the CDR3 is TGTGCCAGCAGTGAATCAGGGGCGCCTTCCTCTGGGGCCAACGTCCTGACTTTC. The encoded protein is CASSESGAPSSGANVLTF.

Of note for this clonotype: This CDR3 fails to terminate in the conserved phenylalanine or tryptophan, so it likely reflects a read error. The rearrangement joins TRBV9 to TRBJ1-2; no definite D call. Germline V CDR1 and CDR2: SGDLS, YYNGEE. The CDR3 runs 12 residues. CDR3 sequence (DNA): TGTGCCAGCAGCTTAGCTAAGTATGGCTACACCAAT. Translated, it gives CASSLAKYGYTN.

This clonotype was picked up many times. The rearrangement uses TRBV19 and TRBJ1-3; D possibly corresponds to TRBD1 (6 bases). This CDR3 is built from 15 residues. Per the germline V gene, CDR1 is LNHDA and CDR2 is SQIVND (reference sequence). V lost 4 bases, J lost 2 bases, and 12 bases lay in between. CDR3 coding DNA: TGTGCCAGTAGTAGACAGGTGGATGCTGGAAACACCATATATTTT. It yields the protein CASSRQVDAGNTIYF.

The J gene is TRBJ2-3, the V gene TRBV5-5; the D is unclear. The CDR3 spans 14 residues. Looked up from germline, CDR1 is SGHKS and CDR2 is YYEKEE (reference sequence). The V end lost 3 bases, the J end lost 6 bases, and 14 bases lay between the germline ends. CDR3 sequence reads: CASSSQWREDTQYF. The CDR3 DNA follows: TGTGCCAGCAGCTCACAATGGCGCGAGGATACGCAGTATTTT.

Points on this clonotype: A read error may account for a junction end that differs from germline. This chain connects TRBV14 to TRBJ1-6; the D is unclear. Germline lookup yields CDR1 SGHDN and CDR2 FVKESK. The CDR3 runs to 14 residues. The DNA of the CDR3 is TGTGCCAGCAGCCAAGGTGGCAGACACTCTCCTACGAACTTT. It codes for CASSQGGRHSPTNF.

The chain employs TRBV7-3 and TRBJ2-5, with TRBD2 matching over 11 bases. V trimming: 5 bases; J trimming: 5 bases; junction bases outside the gene matches: 7. The length of the CDR3 is 15 residues. CDR1 and CDR2 (germline): SGHTA, FQGTGA. For the CDR3, the DNA is TGTGCCAGCAGCATTAGCGGGGGGGCGTGGGAGACCCAGTACTTC. Translated: CASSISGGAWETQYF.

The chain carries TRBV7-2 and TRBJ2-7; a weak D match, TRBD2 (7 bases). The CDR3 has 12 residues. CDR1 SGHTA and CDR2 FQGNSA come from the germline V gene. Trimming cost V 4 bases and J 10 bases, with 14 bases left between them. The CDR3 nucleotides read TGTGCCAGCAGCTCTACGGGGGGACAACAGTACTTC. It is translated as CASSSTGGQQYF.

The V call is TRBV5-4, the J call TRBJ1-4; the D is unclear. Between the trimmed V and J ends, which lost 4 bases and 9 bases, there was a span of 1 base. The CDR3 length is 9 residues. Germline V gene sequence: CDR1 SGHNT, CDR2 YYREEE (reference sequence). CDR3 amino acids: CASSQKLFF. DNA for the CDR3: TGTGCCAGCAGCCAAAAACTGTTTTTT.

This clonotype was counted ten times or more. The chain has TRBV28 and TRBJ2-3; no clear D. Germline V gives CDR1 MDHEN, CDR2 SYDVKM. This CDR3 is 12 amino acids long. Deletions cut 1 base from V and 4 bases from J, with 3 bases between. In DNA, the CDR3 is TGTGCCAGCAGTTTATTCCCAGATACGCAGTATTTT. The encoded protein is CASSLFPDTQYF.

In the case of this clonotype: One junction end disagrees with the germline gene, perhaps due to a read error. The chain uses TRBV9 and TRBJ2-3; D possibly uses TRBD1 or TRBD2 (5 bases each). The CDR3 is 14 residues long. Germline CDR1 SGDLS, CDR2 YYNGEE. The CDR3 bases are TGTGCCAGCAGAGCCGGGACCGTCACTTCTACCCTCCATTTT. Translated, it gives CASRAGTVTSTLHF.

CDR3 sequence (DNA): TGTGCCAGCAGTGTACCAGCGGGGGCGGACACGGTAGATACGCAGTATTTT. It codes for CASSVPAGADTVDTQYF. The chain uses TRBV2 and TRBJ2-3; 8 bases agree with TRBD2. The CDR3 extends over 17 amino acids. Losses at the gene ends were 4 bases for V and 5 bases for J; bases not matched to a gene: 14. The germline gives CDR1 SNHLY, CDR2 FYNNEI.

Details on this clonotype: An end of the junction differs from the germline gene, which may be a read error. The chain is built from TRBV25-1 and TRBJ1-6, with a weak D call TRBD1 (6 bases). Germline-derived CDR1 and CDR2 are MGHDK and SYGVNS. The CDR3 totals 14 residues. The CDR3 reads CASIPGAGVYEPFF. DNA of the CDR3: TGTGCCAGCATCCCAGGGGCGGGCGTTTATGAACCGTTCTTT.

This clonotype was seen repeatedly, ten times or more. The chain recombines TRBV6-5 with TRBJ1-1; D gene uncertain. The CDR3 extends over 15 amino acids. V was cut by 0 bases and J by 2 bases, with 10 bases left in between. Germline V CDR1 and CDR2: MNHEY, SVGAGI. The CDR3 here is CASSYSRQLNTEAFF. Here the CDR3 DNA reads TGTGCCAGCAGTTACTCGCGGCAGCTAAACACTGAAGCTTTCTTT.

This clonotype was observed many times. The chain uses TRBV20-1 and TRBJ2-1, with D perhaps being TRBD1 or TRBD2 (6 bases each). CDR3 length: 14 residues. Germline V CDR1 and CDR2: DFQATT, SNEGSKA (reference sequence). V was cut by 3 bases and J by 4 bases, with 13 bases left in between. CDR3 region: CSASGGRLYNEQFF. CDR3 nucleotide sequence: TGCAGTGCTAGCGGGGGCCGACTTTACAATGAGCAGTTCTTC.

This clonotype was counted only a few times. The chain carries TRBV7-2 and TRBJ1-2; D not certain. The CDR3 extends over 15 amino acids. The V end lost 6 bases, the J end lost 2 bases, and 16 bases lay between the germline ends. Germline-derived CDR1 and CDR2 are SGHTA and FQGNSA. The CDR3 spells CASSYMPTGNYGYTF. The CDR3 DNA is TGTGCCAGCAGTTACATGCCAACCGGGAACTATGGCTACACCTTC.

A note on this clonotype: An end of the junction does not agree with germline; a read error may underlie this. This chain connects TRBV6-1 to TRBJ1-5; the D gene is possibly TRBD1 (5 bases). Germline V lookup: CDR1 MNHNS, CDR2 SASEGT. This CDR3 comprises 15 residues. The CDR3 DNA reads as TGTGCCAGCAGCGGGACTGGAAATAGCAATCAGCTCCAGCATTTT. Its translation: CASSGTGNSNQLQHF.

V gene TRBV15 combines with J gene TRBJ1-5; no reliable D call. CDR1 and CDR2 (germline): LNHNV, YYDKDF (reference sequence). The CDR3 has 14 amino acids. V lost 10 bases and J lost 0, with 13 bases in between. DNA for the CDR3: TGTGCCAAGAATATCCCCAATAGCAATCAGCCCCAGCATTTT. Translated, it gives CAKNIPNSNQPQHF. Full variable domain (outside the CDR3, taken from reference TRBV15 and TRBJ1-5): DAMVIQNPRYQVTQFGKPVTLSCSQTLNHNVMYWYQQKSSQAPKLLFHYYDKDFNNEADTPDNFQSRRPNTSFCFLDIRSPGLGDTAMYLCAKNIPNSNQPQHFGDGTRLSIL.

At least ten counts were recorded for this clonotype. The chain is built from TRBV5-8 and TRBJ2-3; D unclear. Trimming stripped 4 bases from V and 3 bases from J, with 12 bases between. The CDR3 sequence is 14 residues long. Per the germline V gene, CDR1 is SGHTS and CDR2 is YDEGEE. CDR3 protein: CASSPFALTDTQYF. For the CDR3, the DNA is TGTGCCAGCAGCCCCTTCGCTTTGACAGATACGCAGTATTTT.

In this sample, this clonotype turned up many times. V gene TRBV27 combines with J gene TRBJ1-1; 9 nucleotides align to TRBD1. V shed 5 bases and J 10 bases; nucleotides not matched to a gene: 11. CDR1 and CDR2 from the germline V gene are MNHEY and SMNVEV (reference sequence). The CDR3 covers 14 residues. CDR3 nucleotides: TGTGCCAGCAGTCCAAAGGACAGGGGACGTTCAGCTTTCTTT. Protein: CASSPKDRGRSAFF.

In the case of this clonotype: The junction does not match germline at one end; this may be a read error. The genes are TRBV20-1 and TRBJ2-7; a weak D match, TRBD2 (5 bases). The CDR3 is 11 amino acids. The germline V gene encodes CDR1 DFQATT and CDR2 SNEGSKA (reference sequence). CDR3 coding DNA: TGCAGTGCTAGAGAGACTAACGGGGAGAACTTC. It yields the protein CSARETNGENF.

At least ten counts were recorded for this clonotype. The chain employs TRBV6-2 or TRBV6-3 and TRBJ2-3, with D tentatively TRBD1 or TRBD2 (6 bases each). Germline lookup yields CDR1 MNHEY and CDR2 SVGEGT. Trimming took off 2 bases at V and 3 bases at J, with 12 bases between the two ends. The length of the CDR3 is 15 residues. The CDR3, as DNA: TGTGCCAGCAGTTACGTCGGGGGCGGGACAGATACGCAGTATTTT. Its protein is CASSYVGGGTDTQYF.